The 9 T cell receptor beta chains below all came from one sample that was sequenced in a study of cytomegalovirus exposure and HLA in healthy donors. Use of 60 Vbeta and 13 Jbeta primers characterized the PCR. The method was immunoSEQ multiplex PCR; TCRdb's version includes in-frame clones alone and lacks a portion of them. The sample yields roughly 300,000 clones, roughly 88% seen once. Material for sequencing was PBMCs. The receptors originated from a man aged 35 to 55 in good health and CMV-seropositive.

About this clone: The germline gene is not matched at one end of the junction; a read error may be the cause. The chain is built from TRBV7-9 and TRBJ2-5, with D perhaps matching TRBD2 (5 bases). Germline loops: CDR1 SEHNR, CDR2 FQNEAQ (reference sequence). This CDR3 is built from 15 residues. CDR3 loop: CSSTPREPYQETQYF. In nucleotides, the CDR3 is TGTTCCAGCACCCCTAGGGAGCCGTACCAAGAGACCCAGTACTTC.

This clone was picked up one time. The chain couples TRBV11-2 to TRBJ2-2, with TRBD2 identical over 13 bases. The V gene end was trimmed by 4 bases and the J gene end by 8 bases; junction bases not matched to a gene: 10. The CDR3 is 17 amino acids. The germline CDR1 and CDR2 sequences are SGHAT and FQNNGV. CDR3 loop: CASSSLTSGRASGELFF. The CDR3 DNA reads TGTGCCAGCAGCTCCTTAACTAGCGGGAGGGCCTCGGGGGAGCTGTTTTTT.

The rearrangement uses TRBV20-1 and TRBJ2-1; D is unresolved. Per the germline V gene, CDR1 is DFQATT and CDR2 is SNEGSKA (reference sequence). The CDR3 is 11 residues long. CDR3 sequence: CRASTGNEQFF. The DNA for the CDR3 is TGCAGGGCCTCGACTGGCAATGAGCAGTTCTTC.

This clone was observed a single time. The chain employs TRBV5-6 and TRBJ2-5; D is uncertain. The J call could be wrong; TRBJ2-7 is a better fit for the DNA end. The V gene's germline CDR1 is SGHDT and CDR2 YYEEEE. The CDR3 length is 12 residues. Written as DNA, the CDR3 is TGTGCCAGCAGCTTGAACCGTTTCGAGCAGTACTTC. Translating gives CASSLNRFEQYF.

The J gene is TRBJ1-3, the V gene TRBV29-1; D gene ambiguous. Per germline, CDR1 SQVTM and CDR2 ANQGSEA. V lost 4 bases, J lost 0 bases, and 7 bases lay in between. The length of the CDR3 is 13 residues. The CDR3 loop reads CSVGKSSGNTIYF. The CDR3 DNA follows: TGCAGCGTTGGTAAGAGCTCTGGAAACACCATATATTTT.

The chain joins TRBV5-1 to TRBJ2-5, with 11 positions matching TRBD2. The CDR3 is 15 amino acids. The germline CDR1 and CDR2 sequences are SGHRS and YFSETQ. V lost 3 bases, J lost 2 bases, and 3 bases stayed unmatched. CDR3 in amino acids: CASSWTSGLQETQYF. CDR3 bases: TGCGCCAGCAGCTGGACTAGCGGGCTTCAAGAGACCCAGTACTTC.

As regards this clone: Other DNA sequences within the sample encode an identical CDR3. This chain links TRBV4-1 with TRBJ1-2; TRBD1 matches 12 bases. The CDR3 extends over 17 amino acids. V gave up 1 base and J gave up 2 bases; unmatched junction bases: 5. Germline CDR1 reads MGHRA; CDR2 reads YSYEKL. The CDR3 DNA sequence: TGCGCCAGCAGCCAAGTTCCCGGGACAGGGGGCAACTATGGCTACACCTTC. This sequence encodes CASSQVPGTGGNYGYTF.

This clone was seen a single time. This chain connects TRBV7-9 to TRBJ2-5; tentatively, D is TRBD2 (5 bases). V lost 7 bases and J 5 bases, leaving 11 bases between the germline ends. This CDR3 has 12 amino acids. Germline V gene sequence: CDR1 SEHNR, CDR2 FQNEAQ (reference sequence). CDR3 coding DNA: TGTGCCAGCATTTTAGGGAGTGAGACCCAGTACTTC. This translates into CASILGSETQYF.

The chain joins TRBV27 to TRBJ2-7; perhaps TRBD1 as D (5 bases). The CDR3 extends over 17 amino acids. Between the trimmed V and J ends, which lost 2 bases and 3 bases, there was a span of 20 bases. CDR1 and CDR2 (germline): MNHEY, SMNVEV (reference sequence). Here the CDR3 reads CASSLNSRATDYYEQYF. The CDR3 region has the DNA TGTGCCAGCAGTTTAAATAGCAGGGCGACAGATTACTACGAGCAGTACTTC.